This T cell receptor (beta chain) appears in the sequencing data of a study of blood T cells in healthy people across ages. Each donor supplied roughly 9 milliliters of peripheral blood. RNA extraction gave at least 5.5 micrograms of total RNA per sample. The use of a sample-barcoded 5' primer and a J-beta primer mix characterized a second PCR of roughly 6 to 11 cycles. Any given sample supplied a minimum of 2.5 million CDR3-containing paired-end reads. TCRdb analysed the 5' RACE reads with MiXCR anew, one entry per CDR3 protein. The sample consists of about 560,000 distinct CDR3 sequences, around a quarter of them appearing once. The trim removed 6 bases at V and 1 base at J, leaving 5 bases unmatched. Germline lookup yields CDR1 SNHLY and CDR2 FYNNEI. The CDR3 length is 15 residues. This same sample was also taken into another study, of T cells of mothers and their children. From that paper: The people who donated were a few healthy Caucasian mothers and their six children.

The V and J genes are TRBV2 and TRBJ2-3; 9 bases fit TRBD2. The material sequenced was blood. The receptor comes from a boy aged 2 to 10 in good health. In DNA, the CDR3 is TGTGCCAGCAGGGCGACTAGCGGACGCACAGATACGCAGTATTTT. Translating it yields CASRATSGRTDTQYF.